Listed below are T cell receptor beta chains from one sample, sequenced in a study of cytomegalovirus exposure and HLA in healthy donors. Clones were sequenced by immunoSEQ multiplex PCR, and TCRdb holds only the in-frame ones, with some missing. The sample lists more than 110,000 clones, around 79% occurring once. Sequencing used PBMCs. These receptors were collected from a female donor in good health and CMV-seronegative. The CDR3 runs from the conserved cysteine through the conserved F or W. The D gene is left open where the match is weak. Clone size, where shown, is once, few, many, or a class for clones that have expanded.

clone_size d_call j_call v_call cdr3_aa cdr3_nt
- TRBD2 TRBJ2-3 TRBV4-3 CASSQGLAGSDTQYF TGCGCCAGCAGCCAAGGACTAGCGGGTTCAGATACGCAGTATTTT
- - TRBJ2-7 TRBV7-9 CASSQVAYEQYF TGTGCCAGCAGCCAAGTAGCCTACGAGCAGTACTTC
- - TRBJ2-3 TRBV7-2 CASTPRLELAGDTQYF TGTGCCAGCACCCCCCGGCTGGAACTAGCAGGGGATACGCAGTATTTT
- TRBD1 TRBJ1-4 TRBV10-3 CATGQGEFEKLFF TGTGCCACCGGACAGGGGGAGTTTGAAAAACTGTTTTTT
- - TRBJ2-2 TRBV9 CASSANVLALNTGELFF TGTGCCAGCAGCGCAAATGTATTAGCTTTGAACACCGGGGAGCTGTTTTTT
- - TRBJ2-5 TRBV2 CASSPTRAGQETQYF TGTGCCAGCAGTCCGACTAGGGCGGGACAAGAGACCCAGTACTTC
- TRBD2 TRBJ2-3 TRBV4-3 CASSLYWSSGLAGGITDTQYF TGCGCCAGCAGCCTGTACTGGTCCTCCGGACTAGCGGGGGGGATCACAGATACGCAGTATTTT
few TRBD2 TRBJ2-2 TRBV4-3 CASSQEWTSGRIGELFF TGCGCCAGCAGCCAAGAATGGACTAGCGGGAGGATCGGGGAGCTGTTTTTT
few TRBD1 TRBJ1-2 TRBV6-5 CASSRRGIKRGYTF TGTGCCAGCAGCCGCAGGGGGATCAAGCGTGGCTACACCTTC
- - TRBJ1-5 TRBV18 CASSNGNQPQHF TGTGCCAGCTCTAATGGCAATCAGCCCCAGCATTTT
- TRBD1 TRBJ1-1 TRBV4-1 CASSRLQGLNTEAFF TGCGCCAGCAGCCGCCTACAGGGGCTGAACACTGAAGCTTTCTTT
- TRBD2 TRBJ2-1 TRBV10-3 CAISERGTYNEQFF TGTGCCATCAGCGAGCGGGGGACCTACAATGAGCAGTTCTTC
once TRBD1 TRBJ2-3 TRBV9 CASSATGADTQYF TGTGCCAGCAGCGCCACAGGGGCAGATACGCAGTATTTT
- - TRBJ2-5 TRBV12-5 CASGLPRAEGRETQYF TGTGCTAGTGGTTTGCCTCGGGCGGAGGGGAGGGAGACCCAGTACTTC
few TRBD1 TRBJ1-2 TRBV28 CASRTGANYGYTF TGTGCCAGCCGGACAGGCGCTAACTATGGCTACACCTTC
- TRBD1 TRBJ1-5 TRBV9 CASSEGQGAEPQHF TGTGCCAGCAGCGAGGGACAGGGGGCAGAGCCCCAGCATTTT
- - TRBJ1-4 TRBV18 CASSPFQNEKLFF TGTGCCAGCTCACCTTTTCAGAATGAAAAACTGTTTTTT
- - TRBJ1-5 TRBV19 CASSPGARQPQHF TGTGCCAGTAGTCCCGGTGCCCGGCAGCCCCAGCATTTT
- TRBD2 TRBJ2-7 TRBV5-1 CASSPLAGRGEQYF TGCGCCAGCAGCCCACTAGCGGGAAGGGGCGAGCAGTACTTC
- - TRBJ2-3 TRBV5-1 CASSPGLGGDTQYF TGCGCCAGCAGCCCGGGTCTTGGGGGGGATACGCAGTATTTT
- - TRBJ1-2 TRBV18 CASSPGDWSYGYTF TGTGCCAGCTCACCGGGGGACTGGAGCTATGGCTACACCTTC
- - TRBJ1-5 TRBV4-3 CASSQESTGHQPQHF TGCGCCAGCAGCCAAGAAAGCACAGGGCATCAGCCCCAGCATTTT